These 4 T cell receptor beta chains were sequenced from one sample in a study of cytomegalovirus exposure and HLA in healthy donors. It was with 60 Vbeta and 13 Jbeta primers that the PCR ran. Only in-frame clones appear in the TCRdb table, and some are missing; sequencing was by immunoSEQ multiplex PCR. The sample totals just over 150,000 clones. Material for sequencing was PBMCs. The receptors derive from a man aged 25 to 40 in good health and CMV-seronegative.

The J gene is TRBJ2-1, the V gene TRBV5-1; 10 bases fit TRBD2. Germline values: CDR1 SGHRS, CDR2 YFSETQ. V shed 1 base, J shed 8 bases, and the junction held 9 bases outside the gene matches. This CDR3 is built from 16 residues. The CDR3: CASSLQAGGPRDEQFF. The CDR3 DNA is TGCGCCAGCAGCTTGCAAGCGGGAGGGCCAAGGGATGAGCAGTTCTTC.

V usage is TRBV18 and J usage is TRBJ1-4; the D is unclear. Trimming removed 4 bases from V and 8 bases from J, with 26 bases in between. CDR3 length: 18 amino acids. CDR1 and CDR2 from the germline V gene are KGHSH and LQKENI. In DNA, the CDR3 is TGTGCCAGCTCACATCAGGCGGGAAGGGCCTTGGCTGGAGAAAAACTGTTTTTT. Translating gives CASSHQAGRALAGEKLFF.

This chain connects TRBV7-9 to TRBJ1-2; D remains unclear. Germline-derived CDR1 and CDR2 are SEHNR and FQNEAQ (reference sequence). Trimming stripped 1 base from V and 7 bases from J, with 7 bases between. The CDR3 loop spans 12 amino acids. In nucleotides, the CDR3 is TGTGCCAGCAGCTTAGAAGCGGGTGGCTACACCTTC. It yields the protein CASSLEAGGYTF.

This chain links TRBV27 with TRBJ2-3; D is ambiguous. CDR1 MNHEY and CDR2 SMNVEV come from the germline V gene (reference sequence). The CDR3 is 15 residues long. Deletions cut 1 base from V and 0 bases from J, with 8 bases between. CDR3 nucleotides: TGTGCCAGCAGTTTATGGGCGACCAGCACAGATACGCAGTATTTT. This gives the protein CASSLWATSTDTQYF.